This is a list of T cell receptor beta chains from one sample in a study of shared clonotypes between healthy human individuals. TCRdb's table, derived via immunoSEQ multiplex PCR, lists solely in-frame clones and lacks some. The sample has millions of clones, about 92% seen once; the top ten hold 1.5% to 2%. The sequencing sample was made of naive CD8+ T cells from PBMCs. The receptor set was obtained from a man between 18 and 35 years old in good health. Some clones in this sample may be carry-over from other donors' samples. The CDR3 runs from the conserved cysteine through the conserved F or W. The order of the fields is CDR3 DNA, CDR3 protein, J gene, D gene, V gene, clone size. D genes are given only for firm matches. Some rows have no size entry. The others give once, few or many, or a class for an expanded clone.

TGTGCCAGCACTACAGGGGGAGAAGAGACCCAGTACTTC | CASTTGGEETQYF | TRBJ2-5 | TRBD1 | TRBV2 | -
TGTGCCAGCAGCCATCTCGGATTCTCCTACGAGCAGTACTTC | CASSHLGFSYEQYF | TRBJ2-7 | - | TRBV14 | -
TGTGCCAGCAGTTCAGAATCGATCGGGCAAACCGATACGCAGTATTTT | CASSSESIGQTDTQYF | TRBJ2-3 | - | TRBV28 | -
TGTGCCAGTAGTACCGCTGAGGCGGGGTTGAACATTCAGTACTTC | CASSTAEAGLNIQYF | TRBJ2-4 | - | TRBV19 | -
TGCGCCAGCAGCCCCGGTAGCGGGAGGGCCACGGATGAGCAGTTCTTC | CASSPGSGRATDEQFF | TRBJ2-1 | TRBD2 | TRBV5-1 | -
TGCGCCAGCAGCTTACCATCGGGACAGATACGGATCGAGCAGTACTTC | CASSLPSGQIRIEQYF | TRBJ2-7 | TRBD1 | TRBV5-1 | -
TGCGCCAGCAGCTTCGGGAGGGGTTCTGGGGCCAACGTCCTGACTTTC | CASSFGRGSGANVLTF | TRBJ2-6 | TRBD2 | TRBV5-1 | once
TGTGCCAGCAGCCGGGGGGCGCTCGCCGAGCAGTACTTC | CASSRGALAEQYF | TRBJ2-7 | - | TRBV13 | -
TGTGCCAGCAGTTACTCGGGAGGCCCCTACAATGAGCAGTTCTTC | CASSYSGGPYNEQFF | TRBJ2-1 | - | TRBV6-5 | -
TGTGCCAGTAGTATCCGGACAGTCTACTCCAATGAGCAGTTCTTC | CASSIRTVYSNEQFF | TRBJ2-1 | - | TRBV19 | -